This record looks at one T cell receptor beta chain sequence and its context. The antigen it binds to is not known. Base qualities are not recorded, but no much larger clone differs from it by a single base. These data belong to a study of blood T cell repertoires in COVID-19 (TCRdb year 2020). With respect to the entire study: Samples covering the acute and convalescent phases of COVID-19 were provided by collaborators in the United States, Italy and Spain. HLA class I and class II types, where available, came from metadata supplied by the sample provider rather than from assay-based typing. The repertoires were made available in a free public database intended to serve as a resource for research on the immune response to SARS-CoV-2. Subjects who had been exposed to COVID-19, were actively infected with it, or had recovered from it provided the deeply sampled blood TCRbeta repertoires that made up the dataset. The prospective study material was composed of cDNA or gDNA derived from T cells, B-cell-depleted T cells, or PBMCs. The samples were drawn from the first 160 participants of the ongoing ImmuneRACE study and from some 1,300 subjects provided by 6 global collaborators. Sample metadata almost always included a de-identified subject ID, COVID-19 status, age in years and sex. On the study overall, not on this receptor specifically: The amount of clinical and demographic metadata varied by source and participant and was provided uncurated.

Each collaborating institution followed its own protocols to collect whole blood in K2EDTA tubes. Collaborator samples were shipped for TCRbeta analysis as frozen whole blood, isolated PBMCs, or DNA extracted from either sample type. The immunoSEQ Assay, a bias-controlled multiplex PCR, was used to amplify TCRbeta CDR3 regions from genomic DNA. On the authors' methods: Within the assay, amplification of reference gene primers was used to estimate how many nucleated cells each sample contained. To quantify the absolute abundance of each unique TCRbeta CDR3 rearrangement, sequence reads were collapsed and filtered. Productive Simpson clonality was computed per sample as the square root of Simpson's diversity index over productive rearrangements. In its TCRdb copy, this immuneACCESS table keeps in-frame sequences only and misses some clones. Where compared with another copy, unresolved V genes explain less than half of these, and the others have no known cause. V, J and clone size reflect that table, while D and trimming were determined from the DNA. The sample profile shows more than 200,000 clones; roughly 87% of them were found once. The ten largest make up under 4% of the sample.

This receptor was identified in a man aged 18 to 29 with active or convalescent COVID-19. The sample was peripheral blood.

CDR3 sequence: CASSLGLAGKQETQYF. The DNA sequence is as follows: TGTGCCAGCAGCTTAGGGCTAGCGGGGAAACAAGAGACCCAGTACTTC. Recombination connected TRBV7-8 to TRBJ2-5; TRBD2 lines up with 9 middle nucleotides. V trim: 1 base; J trim: 2 bases; unmatched bases: 5. Inclusive of the bounding cysteine and phenylalanine, the CDR3 is 16 residues long. Just the 48-base CDR3 DNA is kept, in frame starting at base 1. In the germline V gene, CDR1 corresponds to SGHVS and CDR2 to FQNEAQ.